The present T cell receptor beta chain was sequenced within a study of circulating CD8 cells and anti-PD-1 response in melanoma. Study information: About 45% of the 13 patients had prior targeted therapy or immunotherapy; seven did not.

Using around 14 ng of total RNA, TCR libraries were made with the QIAseq Immune Repertoire TCR panel. Using its own MiXCR run on the reads, TCRdb lists one record per CDR3 protein. The sample lists some 1,700 distinct CDR3 sequences; less than 10% were seen once. Germline assignment: CDR1 MGHDK and CDR2 SYGVNS. The CDR3 totals 15 residues. The V end was cut by 9 bases, the J end by 0 bases, with 14 bases between. Points from the study as a whole: Diversity ranked highest in DNEG and lowest in TIGIT subsets.

From live CD3+CD8+TCRalphabeta+ cells, four PD-1 and/or TIGIT subsets were sorted. In this sample, this clonotype is medium-sized. Its matching antigen is unknown. This chain links TRBV25-1 with TRBJ2-2; D could derive from TRBD1 or TRBD2 (5 bases each). The sequence was collected from a human donor with melanoma. The sample consisted of CD8+ T cells from PBMCs, taken at baseline or after one month of anti-PD-1 therapy (not recorded which). The chain's CDR3 is CASARETANTGELFF. The CDR3 nucleotides read TGTGCCAGTGCCAGGGAGACGGCGAACACCGGGGAGCTGTTTTTT.